This entry lists 28 T cell receptor beta chains sequenced from one sample in a study of T cell repertoires in cytomegalovirus infection. TCRdb fed the reads into MiXCR, producing one record per CDR3 protein. The table records tens of thousands of distinct CDR3 sequences, around 20% of them present only once. Their specific antigens are unknown. The sample in question was CD8+ T cells from cultured PBMCs, obtained from culture after CMV antigen stimulation. These receptors all come from a human donor in good health (CMV status not recorded). Some clones in this sample may be carry-over from other donors' samples.

In this sample, this clonotype turned up many times. The DNA of the CDR3 is TGCGCCAGCAGCCAAGTGCCGGGGACAGAGCAGTTCTTC. It is translated as CASSQVPGTEQFF. The genes are TRBV4-1 and TRBJ2-1; D may be TRBD1 (6 bases). CDR3 length: 13 amino acids. The germline V gene has CDR1 MGHRA and CDR2 YSYEKL. Trimming shortened V by 1 base and J by 10 bases, and 11 bases separated the two germline ends.

This clonotype was counted ten times or more. CDR3 region: CASSLVGAPNQPQHF. The CDR3 nucleotides are TGTGCCAGCAGCTTAGTAGGGGCACCTAATCAGCCCCAGCATTTT. The V and J genes are TRBV7-9 and TRBJ1-5, with a possible D match to TRBD1 (5 bases). V was clipped by 1 base and J by 4 bases, with 11 bases between them. The CDR3 has 15 residues. CDR1 and CDR2 (germline): SEHNR, FQNEAQ (reference sequence).

The rearrangement joins TRBV7-8 to TRBJ1-5, with D tentatively TRBD1 (5 bases). CDR1 and CDR2 (germline): SGHVS, FQNEAQ. V lost 6 bases and J 6 bases, leaving 12 bases between the germline ends. CDR3 length equals 13 residues. The CDR3 bases are TGTGCCAGCAGTACTAGGGGACTTCAGCCCCAGCATTTT. This sequence encodes CASSTRGLQPQHF. Supplemented by reference TRBV7-8 and TRBJ1-5, the full variable domain reads GAGVSQSPRYKVAKRGQDVALRCDPISGHVSLFWYQQALGQGPEFLTYFQNEAQLDKSGLPSDRFFAERPEGSVSTLKIQRTQQEDSAVYLCASSTRGLQPQHFGDGTRLSIL.

This clonotype was found many times. CDR3 sequence (DNA): TGTGCCAGCAAGGAACGGTACACAGATACGCAGTATTTT. Its translation is CASKERYTDTQYF. The rearrangement uses TRBV6-2 or TRBV6-3 and TRBJ2-3, with no clear D. The CDR3 has 13 residues. Germline V gene data show CDR1 as MNHEY and CDR2 as SVGEGT. V lost 7 bases and J lost 2, with 10 bases in between.

The chain is built from TRBV7-2 and TRBJ2-7, with D possibly called TRBD1 or TRBD2 (6 bases each). Looked up from germline, CDR1 is SGHTA and CDR2 is FQGNSA. CDR3 size: 15 residues. V lost 2 bases and J lost 4, with 15 bases in between. DNA of the CDR3: TGTGCCAGCAGCTTAATTGGAGGGGGAGCATACGAGCAGTACTTC. Protein product: CASSLIGGGAYEQYF.

This rearrangement joins TRBV14 to TRBJ2-7; perhaps TRBD1 as D (6 bases). The V end was cut by 3 bases, the J end by 6 bases, with 21 bases between. The CDR3 totals 16 residues. The germline V gene has CDR1 SGHDN and CDR2 FVKESK. The CDR3 DNA reads as TGTGCCAGCAGCCACCCAGACAGGCTCCAAGGGGTCGAGCAGTACTTC. The encoded protein is CASSHPDRLQGVEQYF.

In its sample, this clonotype is medium-sized (0.01 to 0.1%). The gene calls are TRBV4-2 and TRBJ2-1, with 10 bases lining up with TRBD2. J was trimmed by 8 bases and V by 0 bases; bases with no gene match: 7. CDR1 is LGHNA and CDR2 is YNFKEQ in the germline V gene. CDR3 length: 16 residues. CDR3 DNA sequence: TGTGCCAGCAGCCAAGAGGGCCTAGCGGGAGCCTATGAGCAGTTCTTC. Residues: CASSQEGLAGAYEQFF.

The chain links TRBV29-1 to TRBJ2-7; TRBD2 agrees at 9 bases. Germline V CDR1 and CDR2: SQVTM, ANQGSEA. With V trimmed by 0 bases and J by 7 bases, 10 bases remained unmatched. The CDR3 is 15 residues long. The DNA of the CDR3 is TGCAGCGTTGAAGATCGATTAGCGGGAGAGGGAGAGCAGTACTTC. This gives the protein CSVEDRLAGEGEQYF.

The rearrangement joins TRBV11-2 to TRBJ2-7; D not resolved. Trimming shortened V by 3 bases and J by 3 bases, and 12 bases separated the two germline ends. The CDR3 is made up of 14 amino acids. Germline CDR1 and CDR2: SGHAT and FQNNGV. The CDR3 DNA follows: TGTGCCAGCAGCTTTGGGTCAGGCTTCTACGAGCAGTACTTC. This sequence encodes CASSFGSGFYEQYF.

The chain's CDR3 is CASRDEQGGGNEQFF. CDR3 coding DNA: TGTGCCAGCAGGGATGAGCAGGGGGGAGGCAATGAGCAGTTCTTC. The rearrangement uses TRBV6-2 or TRBV6-3 and TRBJ2-1; the D gene is possibly TRBD1 (7 bases). The CDR3 has 15 residues. Germline CDR1 MNHEY, CDR2 SVGEGT. The V end was cut by 6 bases, the J end by 6 bases, with 18 bases between.

In its sample, this clonotype was seen a few times. This sequence joins TRBV29-1 and TRBJ1-2, with D uncertain. This CDR3 contains 12 residues. Germline CDR1 SQVTM, CDR2 ANQGSEA. V was cut by 6 bases and J by 4 bases, with 12 bases left in between. The CDR3 nucleotides read TGCAGCGTCCTAAGTGAGTCCTATGGCTACACCTTC. It codes for CSVLSESYGYTF.

This clonotype showed up many times. This chain links TRBV20-1 with TRBJ1-1; D is uncertain. Trimming cost V 3 bases and J 4 bases, with 12 bases left between them. CDR3 length: 13 residues. Germline lookup yields CDR1 DFQATT and CDR2 SNEGSKA (reference sequence). The CDR3 sequence: CSASKVGSTEAFF. As DNA, the CDR3 is TGCAGTGCTAGTAAGGTCGGGTCCACTGAAGCTTTCTTT.

This clonotype was seen a few times. The chain recombines TRBV7-2 with TRBJ2-7; 7 bases map to TRBD1. CDR3 length: 12 amino acids. The ends lost 5 bases at V and 4 bases at J; junction bases unmatched: 2. Germline values: CDR1 SGHTA, CDR2 FQGNSA. CDR3 in amino acids: CASSPGGYEQYF. In DNA form, the CDR3 reads TGTGCCAGCAGCCCAGGGGGATACGAGCAGTACTTC.

Only one count was recorded for this clonotype. The rearrangement links TRBV7-9 to TRBJ2-3; D ambiguous. The CDR3 is 12 amino acids. With 1 base removed from V and 7 bases from J, the gap between germline ends came to 6 bases. The germline CDR1 and CDR2 sequences are SEHNR and FQNEAQ (reference sequence). In nucleotides, the CDR3 is TGTGCCAGCAGCTTAGGTTATAATACGCAGTATTTT. This sequence encodes CASSLGYNTQYF. Looking up the rest from reference TRBV7-9 and TRBJ2-3 gives the full variable domain: DTGVSQNPRHKITKRGQNVTFRCDPISEHNRLYWYRQTLGQGPEFLTYFQNEAQLEKSRLLSDRFSAERPKGSFSTLEIQRTEQGDSAMYLCASSLGYNTQYFGPGTRLTVL.

Many counts were recorded for this clonotype. This sequence joins TRBV12-3 or TRBV12-4 and TRBJ1-1; D call uncertain. This CDR3 is 14 amino acids long. V was clipped by 2 bases and J by 4 bases, with 11 bases between them. Here the CDR3 DNA reads TGTGCCAGCAGTTTATCGTCATCCCGCACTGAAGCTTTCTTT. Translation: CASSLSSSRTEAFF.

This clonotype was counted only a few times. V usage is TRBV12-3 or TRBV12-4 and J usage is TRBJ1-1, with D unresolved. Between the trimmed V and J ends, which lost 8 bases and 0 bases, there was a span of 13 bases. The CDR3 spans 14 residues. In DNA, the CDR3 is TGTGCCAGCGTTAAGTTGGGAGTGAACACTGAAGCTTTCTTT. This gives the protein CASVKLGVNTEAFF.

This clonotype was recorded at least ten times. The V gene is TRBV7-9, the J gene TRBJ1-1, with D tentatively TRBD1 (6 bases). This CDR3 spans 16 amino acids. Per germline, CDR1 SEHNR and CDR2 FQNEAQ (reference sequence). Trimming took off 1 base at V and 1 base at J, with 13 bases between the two ends. The CDR3 region is CASSLDQTGANTEAFF. The CDR3 DNA sequence: TGTGCCAGCAGCTTAGACCAGACAGGAGCGAACACTGAAGCTTTCTTT.

The chain couples TRBV28 to TRBJ2-7; D may be TRBD2 (5 bases). The germline V gene encodes CDR1 MDHEN and CDR2 SYDVKM. Trimming shortened V by 6 bases and J by 4 bases, and 13 bases separated the two germline ends. The CDR3 loop spans 13 amino acids. CDR3 sequence: CASRDHGEYEQYF. The CDR3 DNA sequence: TGTGCCAGCAGGGATCACGGGGAGTACGAGCAGTACTTC.

V usage is TRBV7-6 and J usage is TRBJ1-6; D gene unclear. The CDR3 is made up of 13 amino acids. The V gene lost 2 bases and the J gene lost 14 bases, with 13 bases spanning the gap. CDR1 and CDR2 (germline): SGHVS, FNYEAQ. In nucleotides, the CDR3 is TGTGCCAGCAGCTTATCCTCGGGCAAAACCCTCCACTTT. This translates into CASSLSSGKTLHF.

This clonotype appeared a few times. J is TRBJ2-1 and V is TRBV28; the D gene is possibly TRBD2 (6 bases). Per germline, CDR1 MDHEN and CDR2 SYDVKM. This CDR3 comprises 15 residues. The ends were cut back, 3 bases at V and 5 bases at J, with 14 bases in the middle. CDR3 protein: CASSFIGRSHNEQFF. The CDR3 nucleotides read TGTGCCAGCAGTTTTATCGGGAGATCGCACAATGAGCAGTTCTTC.

This clonotype was picked up a small number of times. This chain joins TRBV7-9 and TRBJ2-7; 12 bases fit TRBD2. CDR1 is SEHNR and CDR2 is FQNEAQ in the germline V gene (reference sequence). The CDR3 consists of 15 residues. After removal of 3 bases from V and 3 bases from J, the junction contained 3 bases not matched to a gene. CDR3 in amino acids: CASSLRLAGVYEQYF. CDR3 DNA sequence: TGTGCCAGCAGCTTGAGACTAGCGGGAGTCTACGAGCAGTACTTC.

The V gene is TRBV28, the J gene TRBJ1-1, with D maybe TRBD1 (6 bases). Trimming stripped 1 base from V and 8 bases from J, with 11 bases between. Germline CDR1 is MDHEN and CDR2 is SYDVKM. The CDR3 totals 13 residues. The CDR3 region has the DNA TGTGCCAGCAGTTTATCGGGAGGGGGGGAAGCTTTCTTT. It translates to CASSLSGGGEAFF.

The sample holds many counts of this clonotype. The V call is TRBV11-2, the J call TRBJ2-3; 10 positions match TRBD2. The V segment lost 9 bases and the J segment 5 bases; nucleotides outside the gene matches: 5. The CDR3 is 13 amino acids. Germline assignment: CDR1 SGHAT and CDR2 FQNNGV. CDR3 nucleotides: TGTGCCAGTGGGACTAGCGCCGTAGATACGCAGTATTTT. This gives the protein CASGTSAVDTQYF. The full variable domain, in which reference TRBV11-2 and TRBJ2-3 provide the parts outside the CDR3, is EAGVAQSPRYKIIEKRQSVAFWCNPISGHATLYWYQQILGQGPKLLIQFQNNGVVDDSQLPKDRFSAERLKGVDSTLKIQPAKLEDSAVYLCASGTSAVDTQYFGPGTRLTVL.

The V and J genes are TRBV6-2 or TRBV6-3 and TRBJ1-2; D ambiguous. This CDR3 contains 13 residues. V shed 5 bases and J shed 3 bases, with 10 bases lying between them. Germline assignment: CDR1 MNHEY and CDR2 SVGEGT. The CDR3 coding sequence is TGTGCCAGCAGTGACCGGGTCTACTATGGCTACACCTTC. Its translation is CASSDRVYYGYTF.

A few counts support this clonotype. The chain joins TRBV7-2 to TRBJ1-1; D unresolved. The V end was cut by 5 bases, the J end by 1 base, with 14 bases between. The germline V gene encodes CDR1 SGHTA and CDR2 FQGNSA. This CDR3 is built from 15 residues. Here the CDR3 reads CASSPGMGRNTEAFF. The CDR3 DNA sequence: TGTGCCAGCAGCCCCGGGATGGGGAGGAACACTGAAGCTTTCTTT.

This clonotype was picked up a small number of times. This chain joins TRBV5-4 and TRBJ2-5, with 8 bases aligning to TRBD1. V shed 3 bases, J shed 4 bases, and the junction held 8 bases outside the gene matches. This CDR3 contains 15 residues. Germline V lookup: CDR1 SGHNT, CDR2 YYREEE (reference sequence). The DNA of the CDR3 is TGTGCCAGCAGCTACGGAGGACAGGGTCTAGAGACCCAGTACTTC. Protein: CASSYGGQGLETQYF. The variable domain in full, completed from reference TRBV5-4 and TRBJ2-5, reads ETGVTQSPTHLIKTRGQQVTLRCSSQSGHNTVSWYQQALGQGPQFIFQYYREEENGRGNFPPRFSGLQFPNYSSELNVNALELDDSALYLCASSYGGQGLETQYFGPGTRLLVL.

This clonotype was counted a few times. This sequence joins TRBV7-8 and TRBJ1-2; 11 bases are a match to TRBD1. CDR3 length equals 17 residues. Germline-derived CDR1 and CDR2 are SGHVS and FQNEAQ. J lost 2 bases, V lost 5 bases, and 10 bases had no gene match. The CDR3 nucleotides read TGTGCCAGCAGCCTGAGGTGGACAGGGGGCAGGAACTATGGCTACACCTTC. It yields the protein CASSLRWTGGRNYGYTF.

The J gene is TRBJ2-1, the V gene TRBV7-3; maybe TRBD2 (6 bases). Germline CDR1 reads SGHTA; CDR2 reads FQGTGA. Trimming took 5 bases from V and 4 from J, leaving 15 bases between them. The CDR3 sequence is 15 residues long. The CDR3 region is CASSRASGPYNEQFF. The CDR3 DNA is TGTGCCAGCAGCCGTGCGAGCGGGCCTTACAATGAGCAGTTCTTC. Based on the CDR3 plus reference TRBV7-3 and TRBJ2-1, the full variable domain is GAGVSQTPSNKVTEKGKYVELRCDPISGHTALYWYRQSLGQGPEFLIYFQGTGAADDSGLPNDRFFAVRPEGSVSTLKIQRTERGDSAVYLCASSRASGPYNEQFFGPGTRLTVL.